This TCR beta chain was sequenced in a study of spatial heterogeneity in lung cancer (dated by TCRdb to between 2018 and 2021). With regard to the full study: More beta-chain than alpha-chain transcripts were consistently detected, likely reflecting higher beta-chain transcript abundance. At surgery, hundreds of tumor regions, around 68 matched nontumor lung samples and 56 PBMC samples were TCR-sequenced for both alpha and beta chains. In non-small cell lung cancer, the study made a quantitative comparison of TCR alpha and beta repertoires among multiple tumor regions, matched nontumor lung and blood. In the raw uncorrected reads, each unique combination of TCR and UMI appeared more than ten times on average. Nonsynonymous mutation counts, determined by whole-exome sequencing of tumor tissue, were related to features of the TCR repertoire. Broader findings and caveats from the paper: Ubiquitous expanded tumor TCRs were detected in blood more often at tumor resection than at routine follow-up. Confirming at a functional level the hypothesis that regional TCRs recognize regional mutations was considered to require additional single-cell paired TCR alpha and beta sequencing.

The germline V gene (reference sequence) provides CDR1 SEHNR and CDR2 FQNEAQ. The CDR3 sequence holds 14 residues, the cysteine and phenylalanine included. CDR3 DNA is the only sequence kept; it has 42 bases, read in frame from the first base. The junction shows trimming of 2 bases on V and 2 bases on J, plus 9 bases between the germline ends. This clonotype was detected a few times. The target of this receptor is not known. Base quality data are lacking; no much larger clone is found one base away. The label giving this sample's time point can be read as: sample taken at primary tumor resection. For TCR sequencing, whole RNA was extracted from tumor and nontumor lung tissue, or from cryopreserved PBMC samples, and no cell sorting was done. Samples were obtained from 70 to 85 patients with early-stage, untreated non-small cell lung cancer from the lung TRACERx cohort. Only patients with enough RNA available from two or more tumor regions were chosen for TCR sequencing.

Library preparation used 5' RACE. The run used a NextSeq 500. The TCR library protocol attached a unique molecular identifier to each TCR cDNA molecule to allow correction of PCR and sequencing errors. As for the authors' bioinformatics: TCR identification, UMI-based error correction and CDR3 extraction were performed with Decombinator tools. TCRs above a frequency of 2 per 1,000, corresponding to the top 1% of the tumor frequency distribution, were defined as expanded. Rényi diversity was computed with the R vegan package after subsampling each repertoire 100 times to 5,000 TCRs. To build CDR3 similarity networks, amino acid triplet string-kernel similarity was used, and CDR3s were connected when their pairwise similarity was above 0.82. Clones were called with MiXCR by TCRdb after fastp trimmed the public reads at Q25, and only in-frame beta chains were retained. Each record represents a unique CDR3 protein, reported with the most common genes and DNA among its rows. In this record, the V and J calls reflect TCRdb's handling and not the investigators' own analysis. The sample has 90,000 to 95,000 distinct CDR3 sequences on record, about 12% of them singletons. Of the sample, roughly two fifths is held by the ten largest clones.

The sequence links TRBV7-9 to TRBJ2-5; a tentative D match to TRBD2 spans 5 bases. The material sequenced was PBMCs, taken at surgery. The sequence was collected from a male donor with early-stage non-small cell lung cancer. This receptor has the CDR3 CASSLWESQETQYF. In nucleotide form, the sequence is TGTGCCAGCAGCTTATGGGAGAGTCAAGAGACCCAGTACTTC.